The sequence of this TCR beta chain was determined in a study of CD8+ T cells in alopecia areata. Across the whole study: Patients received oral tofacitinib, 5 to 10 mg twice daily, for moderate-to-severe alopecia areata. For 6 to 18 months, tofacitinib was taken, and 6 months off drug followed.

Treatment described: oral pan-JAK inhibitor, 5-10 mg twice daily. Germline V gene data show CDR1 as SNHLY and CDR2 as FYNNEI. The CDR3 covers 15 residues. Trimming shortened V by 7 bases and J by 0 bases, and 16 bases separated the two germline ends. Extracted from the samples, RNA was reverse transcribed into cDNA to serve as the sequencing template. TCRdb's table, derived via immunoSEQ multiplex PCR, lists solely in-frame clones and lacks some. The table has over 150,000 clones, roughly 50% seen once. Study-level results: Scalp repertoires also include resident alphabeta T cells from normal skin.

Turning to this clone: No antigen is known for it.

The chain links TRBV2 to TRBJ2-7; TRBD2 is a possible D gene (5 bases). Here the sequenced sample was CD8+ T cells sorted from blood, taken at week 24, from a patient treated with tofacitinib. The clonotype comes from a human donor with alopecia areata. The CDR3 sequence is CASTETAGSSYEQYF. CDR3 DNA: TGTGCCAGCACTGAGACCGCGGGTAGCTCCTACGAGCAGTACTTC.